The source of this TCR beta chain is a study of T cells after yellow fever vaccination. MiXCR was run by TCRdb on the 5' RACE reads, yielding one entry per CDR3 protein. The table records around 300,000 distinct CDR3 sequences, around 13% of them present only once. This clonotype was recorded a few times. Its antigen is as yet unknown. Study outcomes and limitations: Weaker overall, the secondary response nonetheless peaked faster (day 5 versus 15).

This CDR3 has 15 residues. V lost 5 bases, J lost 8 bases, and 11 bases stayed unmatched. Per the germline V gene, CDR1 is SGHTA and CDR2 is FQGNSA. The clonotype was recovered from a man aged 30 to 39 who received the YFV17D yellow fever vaccine. Sequences were derived from CD4+ T cells sorted from PBMCs, sampled 45 days after the yellow fever booster vaccination. V and J are TRBV7-2 and TRBJ2-2; 7 nucleotides line up with TRBD1. The CDR3 loop is CASSLFGLGQGELFF. The CDR3 nucleotides are TGTGCCAGCAGCCTCTTTGGGTTGGGACAGGGGGAGCTGTTTTTT.